The 6 T cell receptor beta chains in this list originate from one sample, sequenced in a study of blood T cell repertoires in COVID-19. The repertoire was sequenced with immunoSEQ multiplex PCR; TCRdb's copy has only in-frame clones and lacks some. Here the sample spans 200,000 to 300,000 clones, 88% being singletons. The sequenced sample was peripheral blood. These receptors originate from a woman aged 40 to 49 who had recovered from COVID-19.

This clone was seen more than once but under ten times. This chain joins TRBV27 and TRBJ2-7, with D maybe TRBD2 (5 bases). Looked up from germline, CDR1 is MNHEY and CDR2 is SMNVEV (reference sequence). CDR3 length: 16 amino acids. V gave up 5 bases and J gave up 9 bases, with 26 bases separating them. The CDR3 nucleotides read TGTGCCAGCAGTACCCAACTAGTTGCGGCTTTTGATCGGCAGTACTTC. Translated: CASSTQLVAAFDRQYF.

V gene TRBV30 combines with J gene TRBJ2-3; TRBD2 aligns across 8 bases. Germline CDR1 is GTSNPN and CDR2 is SVGIG (reference sequence). The CDR3 contains 18 residues. J lost 5 bases, V lost 0 bases, and 16 bases had no gene match. The chain's CDR3 is CAWSVWTSRRGDGDTQYF. Here the CDR3 DNA reads TGTGCCTGGAGTGTATGGACTAGCAGGCGGGGGGATGGAGATACGCAGTATTTT.

The DNA of the CDR3 is TGTGCCAGCCGACAGACTGCCCGGGACACTGAAGCTTTCTTT. Translation: CASRQTARDTEAFF. The chain couples TRBV6-5 to TRBJ1-1; D is possibly TRBD1 (5 bases). There are 14 residues in the CDR3. The V end lost 8 bases, the J end lost 3 bases, and 16 bases lay between the germline ends. Germline values: CDR1 MNHEY, CDR2 SVGAGI.

CDR3 DNA: TGCAGCGTCCAGAGGGGGCTGGGCACTGAAGCTTTCTTT. It translates to CSVQRGLGTEAFF. The chain recombines TRBV29-1 with TRBJ1-1; TRBD1 agrees at 7 bases. The CDR3 is 13 residues long. Germline trimming cut 6 bases from V and 4 bases from J; bases unmatched to any gene: 8. The germline CDR1 and CDR2 sequences are SQVTM and ANQGSEA.

This CDR3 reads CASNAGTTSSYEQYF. CDR3 DNA sequence: TGTGCCAGCAACGCGGGGACCACTAGCTCCTACGAGCAGTACTTC. The J gene is TRBJ2-7, the V gene TRBV6-5, with D possibly matching TRBD2 (6 bases). This CDR3 is 15 amino acids long. The germline CDR1 and CDR2 sequences are MNHEY and SVGAGI. The germline V and J ends were trimmed by 7 bases and 0 bases, with 16 bases remaining between them.

There are a few counts of this clone. The chain has TRBV2 and TRBJ1-1; no clear D gene. Germline V gene data show CDR1 as SNHLY and CDR2 as FYNNEI. The V and J ends lost 4 bases and 1 base respectively, with 10 bases between them. This CDR3 has 14 residues. In nucleotides, the CDR3 is TGTGCCAGCAGTGTGACGGACTGGAACACTGAAGCTTTCTTT. It is translated as CASSVTDWNTEAFF.